Given below is one T cell receptor (beta chain) in context. Per germline, CDR1 MGHDK and CDR2 SYGVNS. The CDR3 consists of 17 residues. V shed 2 bases, J shed 3 bases, and the junction held 12 bases outside the gene matches. Repertoires were generated with immunoSEQ multiplex PCR, while TCRdb's copy carries only in-frame clones and drops some. The table lists around 330,000 clones, 85% of them singletons. This entry comes from a study of blood T cell repertoires in COVID-19. The chain uses TRBV25-1 and TRBJ2-5; 7 positions match TRBD1. This sequence originates from a woman aged 25 to 39 who had been exposed to COVID-19. Sequenced: PBMCs or T cells enriched from blood (not recorded which). The CDR3 spells CASSELRGGDREETQYF. The CDR3, as DNA: TGTGCCAGCAGTGAACTTCGAGGTGGTGACAGGGAAGAGACCCAGTACTTC.